This TCR beta chain was captured in a study of blood T cell repertoires in COVID-19. The repertoire was sequenced with immunoSEQ multiplex PCR; TCRdb's copy has only in-frame clones and lacks some. Among hundreds of thousands of clones listed, about nine tenths were seen once. This CDR3 has 15 residues. The germline V and J ends were trimmed by 3 bases and 4 bases, with 15 bases remaining between them. Germline lookup yields CDR1 MNHEY and CDR2 SMNVEV (reference sequence). The source material was peripheral blood. This sequence originates from a woman in her 70s with COVID-19, enrolled during active disease. V usage is TRBV27 and J usage is TRBJ1-2, with D possibly being TRBD1 (6 bases). This CDR3 reads CASSLKITGIYGYTF. DNA for the CDR3: TGTGCCAGCAGTTTGAAGATAACAGGGATCTATGGCTACACCTTC.